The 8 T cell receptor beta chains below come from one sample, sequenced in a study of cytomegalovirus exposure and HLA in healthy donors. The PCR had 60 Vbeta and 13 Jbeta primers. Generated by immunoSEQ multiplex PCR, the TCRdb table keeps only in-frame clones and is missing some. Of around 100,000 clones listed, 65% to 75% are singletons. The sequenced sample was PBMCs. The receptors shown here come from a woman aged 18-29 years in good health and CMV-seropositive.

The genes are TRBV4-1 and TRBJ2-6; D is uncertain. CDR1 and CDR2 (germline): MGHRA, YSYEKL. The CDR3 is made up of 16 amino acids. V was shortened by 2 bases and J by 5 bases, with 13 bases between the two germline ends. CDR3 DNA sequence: TGCGCCAGCAGCCAAACCGACTCCGGAAGGGCCAACGTCCTGACTTTC. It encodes CASSQTDSGRANVLTF.

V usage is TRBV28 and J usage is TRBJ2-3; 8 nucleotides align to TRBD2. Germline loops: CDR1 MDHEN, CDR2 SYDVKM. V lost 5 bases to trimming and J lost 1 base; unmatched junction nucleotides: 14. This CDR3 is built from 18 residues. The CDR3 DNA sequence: TGTGCCAGCAGTCCCCAGACTAGCGCGTTGGGTGGCACAGATACGCAGTATTTT. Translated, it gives CASSPQTSALGGTDTQYF.

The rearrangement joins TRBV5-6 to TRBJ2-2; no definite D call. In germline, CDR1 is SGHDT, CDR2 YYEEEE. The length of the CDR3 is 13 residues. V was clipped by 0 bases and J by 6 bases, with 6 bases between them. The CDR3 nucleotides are TGTGCCAGCAGCTTGGATCGGTCCGGGGAGCTGTTTTTT. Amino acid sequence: CASSLDRSGELFF.

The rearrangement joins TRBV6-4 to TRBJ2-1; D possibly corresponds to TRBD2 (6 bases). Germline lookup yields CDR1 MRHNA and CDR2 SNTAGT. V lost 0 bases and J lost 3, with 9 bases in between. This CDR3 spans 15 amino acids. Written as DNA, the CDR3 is TGTGCCAGCAGTGACTCTAGCGGAGACTACAATGAGCAGTTCTTC. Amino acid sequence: CASSDSSGDYNEQFF.

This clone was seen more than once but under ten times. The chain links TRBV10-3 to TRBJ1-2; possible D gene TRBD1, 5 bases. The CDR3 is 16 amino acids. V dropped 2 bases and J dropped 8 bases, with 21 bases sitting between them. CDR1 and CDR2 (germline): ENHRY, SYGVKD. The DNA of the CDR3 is TGTGCCATCAGTGAGAGGATTGGGGGACTGCCTGAGGGCTACACCTTC. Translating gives CAISERIGGLPEGYTF.

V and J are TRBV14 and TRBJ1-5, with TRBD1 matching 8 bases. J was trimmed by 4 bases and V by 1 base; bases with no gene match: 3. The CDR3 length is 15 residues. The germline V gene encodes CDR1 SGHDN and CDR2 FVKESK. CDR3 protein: CASSQGRGLNQPQHF. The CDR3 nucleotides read TGTGCCAGCAGCCAAGGCAGGGGGCTTAATCAGCCCCAGCATTTT.

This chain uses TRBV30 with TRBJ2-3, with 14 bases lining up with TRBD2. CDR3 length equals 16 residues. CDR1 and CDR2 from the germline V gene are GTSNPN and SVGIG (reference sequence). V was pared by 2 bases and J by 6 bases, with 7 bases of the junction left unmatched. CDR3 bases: TGTGCCTGGAGTTCGGGACTAGCGGGAGTAACCGATACGCAGTATTTT. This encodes CAWSSGLAGVTDTQYF.

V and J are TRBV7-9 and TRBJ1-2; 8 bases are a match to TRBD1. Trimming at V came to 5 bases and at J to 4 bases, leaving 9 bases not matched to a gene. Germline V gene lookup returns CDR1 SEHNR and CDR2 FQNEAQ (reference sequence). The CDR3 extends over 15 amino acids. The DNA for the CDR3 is TGTGCCAGCAGCCCCGACAGGGGAAGTCTCTATGGCTACACCTTC. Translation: CASSPDRGSLYGYTF.